The 5 T cell receptor beta chains below all came from one sample that was sequenced in a study of T cell repertoires in cytomegalovirus infection. MiXCR was run by TCRdb on the reads, yielding one entry per CDR3 protein. The sample includes around 350,000 distinct CDR3 sequences, over 15% of them seen just once. Input material: PBMCs. The receptors were sampled from a human donor in good health (CMV status not recorded). Some clones in this sample may be carry-over from other donors' samples.

The V gene is TRBV14, the J gene TRBJ1-3, with D unclear. Germline CDR1 SGHDN, CDR2 FVKESK. Trimming removed 8 bases from V and 4 bases from J, with 15 bases in between. The CDR3 length is 14 residues. The CDR3 bases are TGTGCCAGCGAACCCGACGGCCTGGGAAACACCATATATTTT. It encodes CASEPDGLGNTIYF.

In its sample, this clonotype was seen many times. The J gene is TRBJ1-1, the V gene TRBV11-2, with D unclear. With 7 bases removed from V and 3 bases from J, the gap between germline ends came to 15 bases. The CDR3 is 14 amino acids. From germline, CDR1 is SGHAT and CDR2 FQNNGV. The CDR3 protein is CASTFGRRDTEAFF. As DNA, the CDR3 is TGTGCCAGCACCTTCGGGCGACGGGACACTGAAGCTTTCTTT.

This clonotype was seen at least ten times. The chain links TRBV7-9 to TRBJ2-1; D is perhaps TRBD1 or TRBD2 (5 bases each). Trimming removed 5 bases at V and 1 base at J, with 21 bases between. Germline CDR1 is SEHNR and CDR2 is FQNEAQ (reference sequence). The CDR3 sequence is 18 residues long. The CDR3 DNA is TGTGCCAGCAGCCCCTATCAGGGTAGCGCGTCATCCTACAATGAGCAGTTCTTC. It is translated as CASSPYQGSASSYNEQFF.

The sample holds a few counts of this clonotype. The chain couples TRBV29-1 to TRBJ2-1; 10 bases are shared with TRBD2. CDR1 and CDR2 (germline): SQVTM, ANQGSEA. CDR3 size: 13 residues. The junction had 2 bases not matched to a gene; V was cut back by 4 bases and J by 5 bases. The chain's CDR3 is CSVGAGGDNEQFF. The CDR3 nucleotides read TGCAGCGTTGGAGCGGGGGGGGACAATGAGCAGTTCTTC.

This clonotype was detected many times. This chain uses TRBV7-2 with TRBJ2-1; D is unclear. Trimming left V 0 bases short and J 7 bases short, with 7 bases between. Looked up from germline, CDR1 is SGHTA and CDR2 is FQGNSA. The CDR3 runs to 13 residues. The CDR3 reads CASSLARLNEQFF. DNA for the CDR3: TGTGCCAGCAGCTTAGCCCGACTTAATGAGCAGTTCTTC.